The 8 T cell receptor beta chains in this list originate from one sample, sequenced in a study of blood T cell repertoires in COVID-19 (dated by TCRdb to the early 2020s). Libraries were prepared through the immunoSEQ multiplex PCR assay. TCRdb's version of the immuneACCESS table is confined to in-frame rearrangements and falls short of the full clone set. An unresolved V gene accounts for under half of the shortfall where checked; the remainder is of unknown origin. The sample table shows roughly 180,000 clones, and roughly 80% are seen once. Over 5% of the sample is taken by the ten largest. Sequencing was carried out using peripheral blood. These receptors were obtained from a woman aged 25 to 39 with acute or convalescent COVID-19.

The V gene is TRBV19, the J gene TRBJ2-3; D unclear. CDR1 is LNHDA and CDR2 is SQIVND in the germline V gene (reference sequence). The CDR3 extends over 14 amino acids. V was pared by 5 bases and J by 1 base, with 10 bases between. In nucleotides, the CDR3 is TGTGCCAGTAGTGTGGGCCAGGGCACAGATACGCAGTATTTT. Its translation: CASSVGQGTDTQYF.

The chain carries TRBV28 and TRBJ1-2; D is ambiguous. With 2 bases removed from V and 7 bases from J, the gap between germline ends came to 14 bases. CDR3 length: 14 residues. Germline CDR1 MDHEN, CDR2 SYDVKM. The CDR3 protein is CASSLRPGLTGYTF. CDR3 nucleotide sequence: TGTGCCAGCAGTTTACGTCCAGGCCTGACTGGCTACACCTTC.

The gene calls are TRBV28 and TRBJ2-3; 7 positions match TRBD2. There are 15 residues in the CDR3. The junction had 7 bases not matched to a gene; V was cut back by 6 bases and J by 1 base. Germline CDR1 MDHEN, CDR2 SYDVKM. CDR3 nucleotide sequence: TGTGCCAGCAGACCCGGGGGAGGGGGCACAGATACGCAGTATTTT. This sequence encodes CASRPGGGGTDTQYF.

The V and J genes are TRBV4-1 and TRBJ1-1; 7 positions match TRBD1. Germline trimming cut 0 bases from V and 10 bases from J; bases unmatched to any gene: 5. CDR3 length: 13 amino acids. The germline V gene has CDR1 MGHRA and CDR2 YSYEKL. The CDR3 is CASSQDRTGAAFF. The CDR3 DNA reads as TGCGCCAGCAGCCAAGATCGGACAGGCGCAGCTTTCTTT.

The chain joins TRBV7-2 to TRBJ2-7; weak D call: TRBD2 (5 bases). The CDR3 consists of 15 residues. Germline-derived CDR1 and CDR2 are SGHTA and FQGNSA. The ends were cut back, 1 base at V and 1 base at J, with 11 bases in the middle. CDR3 nucleotide sequence: TGTGCCAGCAGCTTAGGCGCGGGTTCATCCTACGAGCAGTACTTC. It is translated as CASSLGAGSSYEQYF.

The V call is TRBV28, the J call TRBJ1-1; D is perhaps TRBD1 (5 bases). This CDR3 region has 14 residues. Trimming stripped 5 bases from V and 14 bases from J, with 24 bases between. From germline, CDR1 is MDHEN and CDR2 SYDVKM. CDR3 protein: CASSTNPGTLGGFF. The CDR3 coding sequence is TGTGCCAGCAGTACAAATCCCGGGACTCTCGGAGGGTTCTTT.

V and J are TRBV29-1 and TRBJ2-7, with a possible D match to TRBD2 (6 bases). CDR3 length: 11 residues. Per germline, CDR1 SQVTM and CDR2 ANQGSEA. Trimming left V 5 bases short and J 7 bases short, with 12 bases between. Written as DNA, the CDR3 is TGCAGCGTTAGGGACTGGAGGGAGCAGTACTTC. Translation gives CSVRDWREQYF.

The chain recombines TRBV30 with TRBJ2-1; D might be TRBD1 (5 bases). V was pared by 1 base and J by 10 bases, with 11 bases between. Per the germline V gene, CDR1 is GTSNPN and CDR2 is SVGIG (reference sequence). The length of the CDR3 is 12 residues. The CDR3 nucleotides are TGTGCCTGGAGTGATTTCAGGGAAGAGCAGTTCTTC. Its translation is CAWSDFREEQFF.